This passage covers 8 T cell receptor beta chains from one sample sequenced in a study of OX40 agonist ivuxolimab in advanced cancers. TCRdb's table, derived via immunoSEQ multiplex PCR, lists solely in-frame clones and lacks some. The repertoire holds tens of thousands of clones, with 80% to 90% as singletons. The starting material was CD4+ or CD8+ T cells sorted from blood, obtained in a trial of the OX40 agonist ivuxolimab. The receptor set was obtained from an adult with an advanced solid tumor such as melanoma, head and neck, liver or kidney cancer.

The rearrangement uses TRBV19 and TRBJ1-1; 7 nucleotides line up with TRBD1. The CDR3 length is 12 residues. V shed 3 bases and J 7 bases; nucleotides not matched to a gene: 2. Germline V CDR1 and CDR2: LNHDA, SQIVND (reference sequence). CDR3 in DNA: TGTGCCAGTAGTATTACAGGGGTTGAAGCTTTCTTT. Translated: CASSITGVEAFF.

The rearrangement links TRBV5-5 to TRBJ1-2; D unresolved. V was pared by 2 bases and J by 8 bases, with 10 bases between. CDR3 length: 12 amino acids. The germline V gene has CDR1 SGHKS and CDR2 YYEKEE (reference sequence). The CDR3 coding sequence is TGTGCCAGCAGCTTCGGACCCGAGGGCTACACCTTC. Its protein product is CASSFGPEGYTF.

The V call is TRBV27, the J call TRBJ2-5; D uncertain. V was pared by 6 bases and J by 4 bases, with 18 bases between. The CDR3 loop spans 15 amino acids. CDR1 is MNHEY and CDR2 is SMNVEV in the germline V gene (reference sequence). CDR3 residues: CASSINRLAGETQYF. CDR3 in DNA: TGTGCCAGCAGCATAAATCGCCTTGCTGGAGAGACCCAGTACTTC.

V and J are TRBV6-1 and TRBJ2-4; no clear D gene. The CDR3 spans 14 residues. Germline assignment: CDR1 MNHNS and CDR2 SASEGT. The V gene lost 3 bases and the J gene lost 0 bases, with 6 bases spanning the gap. The CDR3 DNA is TGTGCCAGCAGTGACACGGCAGCCAAAAACATTCAGTACTTC. Protein product: CASSDTAAKNIQYF.

V and J are TRBV7-9 and TRBJ1-1; TRBD1 matches at 10 bases. The germline CDR1 and CDR2 sequences are SEHNR and FQNEAQ (reference sequence). The junction had 4 bases not matched to a gene; V was cut back by 5 bases and J by 1 base. This CDR3 is built from 15 residues. The chain's CDR3 is CASSPRTGGNTEAFF. The CDR3 DNA sequence: TGTGCCAGCAGCCCGCGGACAGGGGGGAACACTGAAGCTTTCTTT.

The CDR3 reads CASSYSLDLEAFF. The DNA of the CDR3 is TGTGCCAGCAGTTACTCGTTAGACCTTGAAGCTTTCTTT. The chain uses TRBV6-6 and TRBJ1-1; the D is unclear. This CDR3 contains 13 residues. V was clipped by 0 bases and J by 7 bases, with 9 bases between them. Germline V gene data show CDR1 as MNHNY and CDR2 as SVGAGI (reference sequence).

The chain couples TRBV5-6 to TRBJ2-1; D gene unclear. Looked up from germline, CDR1 is SGHDT and CDR2 is YYEEEE. This CDR3 spans 11 amino acids. Trimming took off 6 bases at V and 4 bases at J, with 5 bases between the two ends. In DNA form, the CDR3 reads TGTGCCAGCAAGTCGTACAATGAGCAGTTCTTC. It is translated as CASKSYNEQFF.

The V and J genes are TRBV19 and TRBJ2-4, with D unclear. V dropped 4 bases and J dropped 6 bases, with 13 bases sitting between them. Germline V gene sequence: CDR1 LNHDA, CDR2 SQIVND (reference sequence). CDR3 size: 14 residues. The CDR3 DNA sequence: TGTGCCAGTAGTAAGCGTCTCGCCCCAAACATTCAGTACTTC. Protein sequence: CASSKRLAPNIQYF. The complete variable domain, with remaining parts taken from reference TRBV19 and TRBJ2-4, reads DGGITQSPKYLFRKEGQNVTLSCEQNLNHDAMYWYRQDPGQGLRLIYYSQIVNDFQKGDIAEGYSVSREKKESFPLTVTSAQKNPTAFYLCASSKRLAPNIQYFGAGTRLSVL.